This entry describes one T cell receptor (beta chain). The data originate from a study of blood T cell repertoires in COVID-19. Study summary: Donors in the United States, Italy and Spain gave samples during acute or convalescent COVID-19.

Measured with immunoSEQ multiplex PCR; TCRdb has only the in-frame clones, and not every one. The sample contains around 130,000 clones, roughly four fifths of which appear only once. Sequencing used PBMCs or T cells enriched from blood (not recorded which). The origin of this receptor is a man in his forties or fifties with acute COVID-19.

The CDR3 nucleotides read TGCGCCAGCAGCTTGGGGGCAGGGGGCAATCAGCCCCAGCATTTT. Translating it yields CASSLGAGGNQPQHF. The chain uses TRBV5-1 and TRBJ1-5; TRBD1 might be the D (6 bases). The germline V gene encodes CDR1 SGHRS and CDR2 YFSETQ. This CDR3 has 15 amino acids. Between the trimmed V and J ends, which lost 0 bases and 2 bases, there was a span of 9 bases.